This TCR beta chain comes out of a study of T cell responses to AZD1222 COVID-19 vaccine. Method: immunoSEQ multiplex PCR; TCRdb's copy keeps in-frame clones and lacks some. The sample holds hundreds of thousands of clones, about 92% seen once. With regard to this clone: The antigen is not known.

Study-wide findings and caveats: CD4 TCRs linked to vaccination spanned spike, dominating at 160-218 and 743-854. Close to half of spike-specific TCRs reportedly recognize unmutated variant regions.

Germline CDR1 is MNHNS and CDR2 is SASEGT. V lost 0 bases and J 2 bases, leaving 5 bases between the germline ends. This CDR3 comprises 14 residues. The chain links TRBV6-1 to TRBJ1-3; no firm D call. This receptor was identified in an adult in good health. Specimen: peripheral blood, collected on day 0 of MenACWY control vaccination. The CDR3 DNA sequence: TGTGCCAGCAGTGAAGCCGTCCCTGGAAACACCATATATTTT. It translates to CASSEAVPGNTIYF.